The 13 T cell receptor beta chains listed next were all sequenced from one sample in a study of T-cell memory formation after mild COVID-19. From the 5' RACE reads, TCRdb called clonotypes with MiXCR, one entry per CDR3 protein. The sample lists 110,000 or so distinct CDR3 sequences; about 20% were seen once. Source material: PBMCs or a T cell subset sorted from them (not recorded which). The source of these receptors is a man aged 18 to 35 who had mild COVID-19 (a few samples of this study predate the infection). Cell type and time point are not known.

V and J are TRBV5-4 and TRBJ2-7; TRBD1 aligns across 8 bases. The junction had 5 bases not matched to a gene; V was cut back by 0 bases and J by 6 bases. The germline V gene encodes CDR1 SGHNT and CDR2 YYREEE (reference sequence). This CDR3 comprises 14 residues. As DNA, the CDR3 is TGTGCCAGCAGCTTGGGAAGGACAGGGTCCGAGCAGTACTTC. The encoded protein is CASSLGRTGSEQYF.

Only a few counts were recorded for this clonotype. The chain uses TRBV24-1 and TRBJ1-2; 8 bases match TRBD1. The V and J ends lost 3 bases and 4 bases, in that order; junction bases with no gene match: 3. Per the germline V gene, CDR1 is KGHDR and CDR2 is SFDVKD. The CDR3 is made up of 14 amino acids. The CDR3 spells CATSDLTGAYGYTF. The DNA for the CDR3 is TGTGCCACCAGTGATCTGACAGGGGCCTATGGCTACACCTTC.

The chain is built from TRBV12-3 or TRBV12-4 and TRBJ2-7; 11 bases map to TRBD2. CDR3 length: 18 residues. The junction had 8 bases not matched to a gene; V was cut back by 1 base and J by 0 bases. CDR3 sequence reads: CASSLEASGGPSSYEQYF. The CDR3 nucleotides read TGTGCCAGCAGTTTAGAGGCTAGCGGGGGGCCAAGCTCCTACGAGCAGTACTTC.

This chain connects TRBV10-3 to TRBJ1-1; D remains ambiguous. This CDR3 comprises 13 residues. Trimming cost V 6 bases and J 5 bases, with 13 bases left between them. Germline V CDR1 and CDR2: ENHRY, SYGVKD. In DNA, the CDR3 is TGTGCCATCAGGGTTCGAGGGAATACTGAAGCTTTCTTT. Translating gives CAIRVRGNTEAFF.

The genes are TRBV4-3 and TRBJ1-6; no reliable D call. Trimming shortened V by 4 bases and J by 9 bases, and 16 bases separated the two germline ends. The V gene's germline CDR1 is LGHNA and CDR2 YSLEER. The CDR3 runs to 15 residues. The CDR3 sequence is CASSPTDALGSPLHF. In DNA, the CDR3 is TGCGCCAGCAGCCCAACAGACGCCCTCGGTTCACCCCTCCACTTT.

The chain employs TRBV7-9 and TRBJ2-5; no clear D gene. V was trimmed by 1 base and J by 7 bases, leaving 10 bases between them. Germline V gene data show CDR1 as SEHNR and CDR2 as FQNEAQ (reference sequence). CDR3 length equals 13 residues. CDR3 in amino acids: CASSLGLDGTQYF. The CDR3 DNA reads TGTGCCAGCAGCTTAGGTCTGGACGGGACCCAGTACTTC.

This chain joins TRBV25-1 and TRBJ1-1; D is perhaps TRBD1 (5 bases). V lost 5 bases and J 10 bases, leaving 17 bases between the germline ends. The length of the CDR3 is 13 residues. Germline CDR1 is MGHDK and CDR2 is SYGVNS. The CDR3 DNA reads TGTGCCAGCAGTCCGGGGCTAACAGGTTCAGCTTTCTTT. Amino acid sequence: CASSPGLTGSAFF.

This clonotype was observed a few times. The rearrangement links TRBV4-3 to TRBJ2-7, with a tentative D call TRBD1 (6 bases). The germline V gene encodes CDR1 LGHNA and CDR2 YSLEER. This CDR3 has 14 residues. The V and J ends lost 3 bases and 0 bases respectively, with 9 bases between them. As DNA, the CDR3 is TGCGCCAGCAGCCATCAGGGGCTCTCCTACGAGCAGTACTTC. It translates to CASSHQGLSYEQYF.

On this clonotype: The junction departs from germline at one end; a sequencing error may be responsible. The chain is built from TRBV7-7 and TRBJ2-2; a weak D match, TRBD1 (6 bases). Germline CDR1 is SSHAT and CDR2 is FNYEAQ (reference sequence). This CDR3 comprises 15 residues. In DNA form, the CDR3 reads TGTGCTAGCAGCTTAGGGGCAGGGACAACCGGGGAGCTGTTTTTT. Translation gives CASSLGAGTTGELFF.

This clonotype was counted only a few times. The rearrangement uses TRBV7-9 and TRBJ1-4; no firm D call. CDR3 length: 15 amino acids. With 5 bases removed from V and 1 base from J, the gap between germline ends came to 11 bases. Germline V gene lookup returns CDR1 SEHNR and CDR2 FQNEAQ (reference sequence). Written as DNA, the CDR3 is TGTGCCAGCAGCCCAAGACGGGAAACTAATGAAAAACTGTTTTTT. Translating it yields CASSPRRETNEKLFF.

This clonotype was seen a handful of times. The J gene is TRBJ2-1, the V gene TRBV6-5; D may be TRBD2 (7 bases). This CDR3 is built from 15 residues. Germline-derived CDR1 and CDR2 are MNHEY and SVGAGI. V shed 1 base and J shed 7 bases, with 14 bases lying between them. The CDR3 region has the DNA TGTGCCAGCAGTTACTACCCGGGGGGCAGGAATGAGCAGTTCTTC. It is translated as CASSYYPGGRNEQFF.

This clonotype was counted at least ten times. At one end the junction does not follow the germline gene, possibly because of a read error. V and J are TRBV12-3 or TRBV12-4 and TRBJ2-7, with 12 bases that match TRBD1. The length of the CDR3 is 12 residues. This CDR3 reads CASSSPGQGAKF. CDR3 in DNA: TGTGCCAGCAGTTCCCCGGGACAGGGGGCTAAGTTC.

The rearrangement links TRBV19 to TRBJ1-1; D is unresolved. Trimming stripped 3 bases from V and 1 base from J, with 9 bases between. CDR1 and CDR2 from the germline V gene are LNHDA and SQIVND (reference sequence). The CDR3 loop spans 14 amino acids. CDR3 in DNA: TGTGCCAGTAGTATGCCAGCTAAGAACACTGAAGCTTTCTTT. Its translation: CASSMPAKNTEAFF.